These T cell receptor beta chains were read from a single sample in a study of T cells in localized non-small cell lung cancer. Measured with immunoSEQ multiplex PCR; TCRdb has only the in-frame clones, and not every one. The sample has under 65,000 clones; approximately 82% are singletons. The material sequenced was peripheral blood, taken before any cancer treatment. All receptors derive from a female donor over 55 with stage II squamous cell lung carcinoma. Both conserved end residues are part of each CDR3.

V: TRBV28
length: 13
CDR3: CASSLEGHKPQHF

V: TRBV10-3
length: 18
CDR3: CAISESTQRQGTNTEAFF

V: TRBV4-1
length: 12
CDR3: CASSQAAGGYTF

V: TRBV10-3
length: 15
CDR3: CAIRSTGSLNTEAFF

V: TRBV10-2
length: 14
CDR3: CASSGVMGVNGYTF

V: TRBV6-1
length: 15
CDR3: CASSEGPGPKDTQYF

V: TRBV9
length: 13
CDR3: CASTSQGVGELFF

V: TRBV14
length: 12
CDR3: CASRPLNTEAFF

V: TRBV4-1
length: 14
CDR3: CASSQDPSTDTQYF

V: TRBV6-5
length: 13
CDR3: CASSRDYGETQYF

V: TRBV18
length: 15
CDR3: CASSPSVGVDEKLFF

V: TRBV5-1
length: 13
CDR3: CASSLEANYEQYF

V: TRBV6-1
length: 14
CDR3: CASSGTGHSDTQYF

V: TRBV7-8
length: 15
CDR3: CASSLVDQGGYGYTF

V: TRBV30
length: 12
CDR3: CAWSAGNYGYTF

V: TRBV5-1
length: 16
CDR3: CASSLRQGRVTGELFF

V: TRBV19
length: 13
CDR3: CASSDSINEKLFF

V: TRBV7-8
length: 16
CDR3: CASSLPPTRTVYGYTF

V: TRBV6-5
length: 15
CDR3: CASSYPLPSGTGYTF

V: TRBV5-1
length: 15
CDR3: CASRADASVGETQYF

V: TRBV5-4
length: 15
CDR3: CASSLGSGLGDTQYF

V: TRBV19
length: 15
CDR3: CASSQTSGAPDTQYF

V: TRBV6-4
length: 15
CDR3: CASNGQGKKNTEAFF

V: TRBV28
length: 12
CDR3: CASSSPDEKLFF

V: TRBV25-1
length: 17
CDR3: CASSEYRKFFSNQPQHF

V: TRBV7-9
length: 16
CDR3: CASLGDRGRTDTEAFF

V: TRBV7-2
length: 14
CDR3: CASSLGIRTDTQYF

V: TRBV11-1
length: 16
CDR3: CASSFTGTGAQETQYF

V: TRBV11-2
length: 14
CDR3: CASRSSGTVSEQYF

V: TRBV7-9
length: 14
CDR3: CASKKSSTNEKLFF

V: TRBV10-3
length: 16
CDR3: CAISEGRKASTDTQYF

V: TRBV18
length: 12
CDR3: CASSRDNSPLHF

V: TRBV6-6
length: 12
CDR3: CASGGRSTEAFF

V: TRBV7-2
length: 13
CDR3: CASSWDNNEKLFF

V: TRBV9
length: 14
CDR3: CASSPTDSNQPQHF

V: TRBV7-9
length: 15
CDR3: CASSLEGTGTRGYTF

V: TRBV7-6
length: 15
CDR3: CASSPRDPGPYEQYF

V: TRBV2
length: 15
CDR3: CASSLGLAGGETQYF

V: TRBV27
length: 15
CDR3: CASRLTGVTNTEAFF

V: TRBV6-1
length: 15
CDR3: CASSEAGVWSTEAFF

V: TRBV7-7
length: 14
CDR3: CASSSTGGQETQYF

V: TRBV18
length: 14
CDR3: CASSPATGNQPQHF

V: TRBV6-4
length: 13
CDR3: CASSADRGYEQYF

V: TRBV6-4
length: 14
CDR3: CASSDDTATDTQYF

V: TRBV19
length: 15
CDR3: CASSTQRTGRYGYTF

V: TRBV6-4
length: 16
CDR3: CASSEGTGDGNQPQHF

V: TRBV5-1
length: 14
CDR3: CASSLAPPAHEQFF

V: TRBV6-5
length: 14
CDR3: CASSRTENYQPQHF

V: TRBV5-4
length: 16
CDR3: CASSLGGTGTNEKLFF

V: TRBV27
length: 14
CDR3: CASSSGSRTGELFF

V: TRBV4-2
length: 16
CDR3: CASSQEGAGPQETQYF